Listed here are 6 T cell receptor beta chains from one sample, sequenced in a study of T cell responses to AZD1222 COVID-19 vaccine. Sequencing was performed with immunoSEQ multiplex PCR; in TCRdb, only in-frame clones are kept and a portion is missing. The sample includes approximately 140,000 clones, roughly nine tenths of them seen just once. Sequencing was performed on peripheral blood, taken 28 days after the second dose of the MenACWY control vaccine. These receptors came from an adult who received the MenACWY meningococcal vaccine as a control.

Comment on this clone: A junction end diverges from the germline sequence, so it may reflect a read error. The CDR3 region is CATSGDRNEQYF. In nucleotides, the CDR3 is TGTGCCACCTCAGGGGACAGAAATGAGCAGTACTTC. This chain uses TRBV18 with TRBJ2-7; 7 bases are shared with TRBD1. The CDR3 runs 12 residues. Germline assignment: CDR1 KGHSH and CDR2 LQKENI.

The table lists this clone with a count of one. This chain uses TRBV21-1 with TRBJ1-5; TRBD1, the table's D call, lacks a check against the DNA. TRBV21-1 is described as a pseudogene. This CDR3 spans 17 amino acids. This CDR3 reads CASSAQGGQGSNQPQHF. The CDR3 coding sequence is TGTGCCAGCAGCGCCCAAGGCGGACAGGGTAGCAATCAGCCCCAGCATTTT.

This chain connects TRBV28 to TRBJ1-6; 9 bases agree with TRBD1. V was clipped by 6 bases and J by 10 bases; unmatched bases: 16. The CDR3 is made up of 17 amino acids. Germline CDR1 is MDHEN and CDR2 is SYDVKM. The DNA for the CDR3 is TGTGCCAGCAGCCCACTCCTCTATGGACAGGGGAAATCACCCCTCCACTTT. As protein: CASSPLLYGQGKSPLHF.

The chain uses TRBV21-1 and TRBJ2-3; the table's D call TRBD2 went unverified against the DNA. TRBV21-1 is a pseudogene locus. This CDR3 is 19 amino acids long. CDR3 region: CASSKVAPIYSGTTDTQYF. The CDR3 DNA follows: TGTGCCAGCAGCAAAGTTGCCCCGATATATAGCGGGACCACAGATACGCAGTATTTT.

V and J are TRBV7-9 and TRBJ2-5, with D possibly being TRBD1 or TRBD2 (7 bases each). Deletions cut 5 bases from V and 4 bases from J, with 26 bases between. CDR1 SEHNR and CDR2 FQNEAQ come from the germline V gene (reference sequence). The CDR3 consists of 18 residues. CDR3 residues: CASSHTGGRWTGGETQYF. For the CDR3, the DNA is TGTGCCAGCAGCCACACGGGAGGCAGGTGGACAGGTGGAGAGACCCAGTACTTC. Together with reference TRBV7-9 and TRBJ2-5, the CDR3 gives the full variable domain: DTGVSQNPRHKITKRGQNVTFRCDPISEHNRLYWYRQTLGQGPEFLTYFQNEAQLEKSRLLSDRFSAERPKGSFSTLEIQRTEQGDSAMYLCASSHTGGRWTGGETQYFGPGTRLLVL.

The V call is TRBV7-2, the J call TRBJ1-3; D may be TRBD1 (6 bases). The V end was cut by 1 base, the J end by 0 bases, with 16 bases between. CDR3 length equals 18 residues. Germline assignment: CDR1 SGHTA and CDR2 FQGNSA. DNA for the CDR3: TGTGCCAGCAGCTTAGAATCCGGGGGGCCTCTCTCTGGAAACACCATATATTTT. Residues: CASSLESGGPLSGNTIYF. Filled out from reference TRBV7-2 and TRBJ1-3, the complete variable domain reads GAGVSQSPSNKVTEKGKDVELRCDPISGHTALYWYRQSLGQGLEFLIYFQGNSAPDKSGLPSDRFSAERTGGSVSTLTIQRTQQEDSAVYLCASSLESGGPLSGNTIYFGEGSWLTVV.